This is a list of T cell receptor beta chains from one sample in a study of blood T cell repertoires in COVID-19. Libraries were prepared by immunoSEQ multiplex PCR; TCRdb keeps only in-frame clonotypes and omits some of them. The sample has 72,000 or so clones, roughly 82% seen once. The specimen was peripheral blood. These receptors all come from a man older than 75 with active COVID-19. Each CDR3 is given with its conserved first and last residue. Each record gives: CDR3 length, clone size, D gene, J gene, V gene, CDR3 DNA, CDR3 protein. The D gene is left open where the match is weak. A row's size may be missing; if present it is once, few, many or a size class.

>19|-|TRBD1|TRBJ1-6|TRBV29-1
TGCAGCTCTCGGACAGGGGCGCGCTCGGTCACCTCCTATAATTCACCCCTCCACTTT
CSSRTGARSVTSYNSPLHF
>16|-|TRBD2|TRBJ2-7|TRBV7-9
TGTGCCAGCAGCTTAACTAGCGGGGGTCGCTCCTACGAGCAGTACTTC
CASSLTSGGRSYEQYF
>16|few|-|TRBJ1-5|TRBV5-8
TGTGCCAGCAGCTTGGGCTTCGGCGGAAAGAATCAGCCCCAGCATTTT
CASSLGFGGKNQPQHF
>14|-|-|TRBJ1-1|TRBV9
TGTGCCAGCAGGAGGGGGGAGGGAGCGGCTGAAGCTTTCTTT
CASRRGEGAAEAFF
>16|few|-|TRBJ1-6|TRBV27
TGTGCCAGCAGTAGCCGACAGAGCTCCTATAATTCACCCCTCCACTTT
CASSSRQSSYNSPLHF
>15|-|TRBD1|TRBJ1-5|TRBV6-1
TGTGCCAGCAGTGAAGGGCAGGGGGCGGGACAGCCCCAGCATTTT
CASSEGQGAGQPQHF
>12|few|TRBD1|TRBJ1-2|TRBV6-5
TGTGCTACCCAGGGGGGCGTGTATGGCTACACCTTC
CATQGGVYGYTF
>16|-|TRBD1|TRBJ2-3|TRBV6-5
TGTGCCAGCAGTTATCGGACAGGGGTCCGGACAGATACGCAGTATTTT
CASSYRTGVRTDTQYF
>16|once|TRBD1|TRBJ1-1|TRBV19
TGTGCCAGTAGTGCGACTAGACAGGGGGCATACACTGAAGCTTTCTTT
CASSATRQGAYTEAFF
>15|few|-|TRBJ1-6|TRBV7-2
TGTGCCAGCGCTTTAAAGCCGGGTTTGGATTCACCCCTCCACTTT
CASALKPGLDSPLHF
>18|-|-|TRBJ2-2|TRBV4-2
TGTGCCAGCAGCCAAGGTTTCCCAGCGGATAGTGAGTCCGGGGAGCTGTTTTTT
CASSQGFPADSESGELFF
>15|-|-|TRBJ2-1|TRBV5-4
TGTGCCAGCAGCTTGCGGTGGACTCCAGCCAATGAGCAGTTCTTC
CASSLRWTPANEQFF
>13|-|TRBD1|TRBJ1-4|TRBV7-2
TGTGCCAGTCTGCGGGACAGGGGTGAAAAACTGTTTTTT
CASLRDRGEKLFF
>15|once|TRBD2|TRBJ2-3|TRBV7-3
TGTGCCAGCAGCCCAAGACTAGCGGACCCAGATACGCAGTATTTT
CASSPRLADPDTQYF
>15|-|TRBD1|TRBJ1-4|TRBV5-1
TGCGCCAGCAGCTTACAGACAGGGGAGAATGAAAAACTGTTTTTT
CASSLQTGENEKLFF
>16|-|TRBD2|TRBJ2-3|TRBV11-2
TGTGCCAGCAGTTTAAACGGAGCGGGGACCACAGATACGCAGTATTTT
CASSLNGAGTTDTQYF
>17|-|TRBD1|TRBJ2-3|TRBV19
TGTGCCAGTAGTAACCTCCGGGACAGGGGGATCACAGATACGCAGTATTTT
CASSNLRDRGITDTQYF
>14|-|-|TRBJ1-5|TRBV28
TGTGCCAGCAGTTTCTCAGGGGAGGGTCAGCCCCAGCATTTT
CASSFSGEGQPQHF
>15|-|TRBD2|TRBJ2-4|TRBV6-6
TGTGCCAGCAGTTACTCTATGGCGGGGGGGGGCATTCAGTACTTC
CASSYSMAGGGIQYF
>15|-|TRBD1|TRBJ1-6|TRBV19
TGTGCCAGTAGTATCCCCGGGACAGTGAATTCACCCCTCCACTTT
CASSIPGTVNSPLHF
>16|once|-|TRBJ2-5|TRBV27
TGTGCCAGCAGTTCGCAAAAAAGGACAGTCCAAGAGACCCAGTACTTC
CASSSQKRTVQETQYF
>15|-|-|TRBJ1-5|TRBV20-1
TGCAGTGCTAGTGTCGGGGGGTATAGCAATCAGCCCCAGCATTTT
CSASVGGYSNQPQHF
>15|once|TRBD1|TRBJ2-7|TRBV7-9
TGTGCCAGCAGCTCCCGGCGACAGGGGAATTTCGAGCAGTACTTC
CASSSRRQGNFEQYF
>15|-|TRBD1|TRBJ1-5|TRBV4-3
TGCGCCAGCAGCCGGGACAGGGCGGGGAATCAGCCCCAGCATTTT
CASSRDRAGNQPQHF
>17|-|TRBD2|TRBJ2-1|TRBV11-2
TGTGCCAGCAAGGGGGGAGAAGCGGGAGGACCAAACAATGAGCAGTTCTTC
CASKGGEAGGPNNEQFF
>13|-|TRBD1|TRBJ2-5|TRBV7-2
TGTGCCAGCAGCGTGGGACAGGCAGAGACCCAGTACTTC
CASSVGQAETQYF
>13|-|TRBD1|TRBJ1-2|TRBV29-1
TGCAGCGTTCCCCAGGGGGCTCGCTATGGCTACACCTTC
CSVPQGARYGYTF
>11|-|-|TRBJ1-1|TRBV12-3/TRBV12-4
TGTGCCAGCAGTTTCGACATTGAAGCTTTCTTT
CASSFDIEAFF
>17|-|TRBD2|TRBJ2-3|TRBV7-8
TGTGCCAGCAGCATCCCAGGGACTAGCGGGGGCACAGATACGCAGTATTTT
CASSIPGTSGGTDTQYF
>13|-|-|TRBJ2-5|TRBV2
TGTGCCAGCAAGGTGGCAGGGGAAGAGACCCAGTACTTC
CASKVAGEETQYF
>15|-|TRBD1|TRBJ2-7|TRBV11-1
TGTGCCAGCAGCGACCGGGACAGGGGATCCTACGAGCAGTACTTC
CASSDRDRGSYEQYF
>15|once|TRBD1|TRBJ1-1|TRBV4-2
TGTGCCAGCAGCCATGGGGACAGGGAGATGGCTGAAGCTTTCTTT
CASSHGDREMAEAFF
>13|once|-|TRBJ2-7|TRBV27
TGTGCCAGCAGTTTTACAGATACCTACGAGCAGTACTTC
CASSFTDTYEQYF
>11|-|-|TRBJ1-1|TRBV29-1
TGCAGCGTTGCCAGGATCACTGAAGCTTTCTTT
CSVARITEAFF
>17|-|TRBD1|TRBJ1-5|TRBV7-3
TGTGCCAGCAGCGGTAACAGGGGGCCGCGGTGCAATCAGCCCCAGCATTTT
CASSGNRGPRCNQPQHF
>15|-|TRBD2|TRBJ2-5|TRBV19
TGTGCCAGTAGTTCGACTAGCGGGAGGGCCGGGACCCAGTACTTC
CASSSTSGRAGTQYF
>13|once|-|TRBJ2-2|TRBV7-7
TGTGCCAGCAGCTTGGGGAGCACCGGGGAGCTGTTTTTT
CASSLGSTGELFF
>12|-|-|TRBJ2-5|TRBV29-1
TGCAGCGTTGGTGCAGGGTTAGAGACCCAGTACTTC
CSVGAGLETQYF
>20|-|TRBD2|TRBJ2-5|TRBV19
TGTGCCAGTAGTAGCTCCTCCTCTACTAGCGGGAATCGGGTGGCGGAGACCCAGTACTTC
CASSSSSSTSGNRVAETQYF
>15|-|TRBD1|TRBJ2-5|TRBV2
TGTGCCAGCAGTGAGATGGGACAGACGCAAGAGACCCAGTACTTC
CASSEMGQTQETQYF
>14|-|-|TRBJ1-1|TRBV2
TGTGCCAGCAGTGCCGCTCAGGGAACCACTGAAGCTTTCTTT
CASSAAQGTTEAFF
>14|-|TRBD1|TRBJ2-7|TRBV18
TGTGCCAGCTCACCGGGACAGGGATTAGGGGAGCAGTACTTC
CASSPGQGLGEQYF
>12|-|-|TRBJ2-1|TRBV5-1
TGCGCCAGCAGCCCACCTGCAGCGGGGCAGTTCTTC
CASSPPAAGQFF